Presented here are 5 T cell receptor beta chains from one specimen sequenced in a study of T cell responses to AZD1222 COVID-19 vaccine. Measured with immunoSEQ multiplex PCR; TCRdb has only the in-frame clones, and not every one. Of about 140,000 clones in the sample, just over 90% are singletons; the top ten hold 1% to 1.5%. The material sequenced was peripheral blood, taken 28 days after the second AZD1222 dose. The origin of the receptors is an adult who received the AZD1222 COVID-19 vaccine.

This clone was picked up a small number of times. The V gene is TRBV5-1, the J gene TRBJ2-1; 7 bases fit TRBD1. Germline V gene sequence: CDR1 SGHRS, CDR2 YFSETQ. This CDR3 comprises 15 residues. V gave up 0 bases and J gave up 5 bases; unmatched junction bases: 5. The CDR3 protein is CASSLALGQNNEQFF. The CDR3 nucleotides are TGCGCCAGCAGCTTGGCATTGGGACAGAACAATGAGCAGTTCTTC.

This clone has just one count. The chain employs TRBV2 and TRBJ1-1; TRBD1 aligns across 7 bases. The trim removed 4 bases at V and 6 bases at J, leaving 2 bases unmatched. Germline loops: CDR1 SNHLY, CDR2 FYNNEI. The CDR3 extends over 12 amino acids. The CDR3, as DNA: TGTGCCAGCAGTGGGGACAGTGCTGAAGCTTTCTTT. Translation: CASSGDSAEAFF.

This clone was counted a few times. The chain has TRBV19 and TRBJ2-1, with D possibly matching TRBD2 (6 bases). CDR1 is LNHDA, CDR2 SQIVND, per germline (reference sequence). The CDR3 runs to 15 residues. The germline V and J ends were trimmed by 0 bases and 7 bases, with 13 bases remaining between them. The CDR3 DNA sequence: TGTGCCAGTAGTATAGACGTGCGGGGTCAAAATGAGCAGTTCTTC. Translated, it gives CASSIDVRGQNEQFF.

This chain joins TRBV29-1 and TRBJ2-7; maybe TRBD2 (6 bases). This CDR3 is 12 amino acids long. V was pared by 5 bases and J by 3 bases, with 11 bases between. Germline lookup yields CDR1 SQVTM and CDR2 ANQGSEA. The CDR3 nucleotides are TGCAGCGTTTTTGTCGGGAGCTACGAGCAGTACTTC. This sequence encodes CSVFVGSYEQYF.

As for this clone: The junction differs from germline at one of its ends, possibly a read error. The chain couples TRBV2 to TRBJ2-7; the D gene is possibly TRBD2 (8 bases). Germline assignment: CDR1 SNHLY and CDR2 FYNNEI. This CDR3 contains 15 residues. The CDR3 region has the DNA TGTGCCAGCAATGAACCGGGAGGGGGCCTCTACGAGCAGTACTTC. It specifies CASNEPGGGLYEQYF.